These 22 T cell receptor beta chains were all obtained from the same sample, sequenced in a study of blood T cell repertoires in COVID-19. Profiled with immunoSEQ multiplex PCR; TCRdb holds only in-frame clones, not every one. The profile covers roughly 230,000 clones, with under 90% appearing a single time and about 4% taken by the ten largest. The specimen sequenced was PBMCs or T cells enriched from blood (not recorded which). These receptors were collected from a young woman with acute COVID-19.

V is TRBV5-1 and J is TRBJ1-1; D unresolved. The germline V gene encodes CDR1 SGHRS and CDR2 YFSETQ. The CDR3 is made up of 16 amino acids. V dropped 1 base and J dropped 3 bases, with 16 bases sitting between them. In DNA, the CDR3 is TGCGCCAGCAGCTTGACCGGGAGCCCTGGGGACACTGAAGCTTTCTTT. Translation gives CASSLTGSPGDTEAFF.

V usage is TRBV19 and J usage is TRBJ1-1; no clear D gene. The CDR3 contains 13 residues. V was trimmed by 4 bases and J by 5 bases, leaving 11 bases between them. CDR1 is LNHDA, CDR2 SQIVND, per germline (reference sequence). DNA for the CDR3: TGTGCCAGTAGTAATACCGGGAGTACTGAAGCTTTCTTT. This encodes CASSNTGSTEAFF.

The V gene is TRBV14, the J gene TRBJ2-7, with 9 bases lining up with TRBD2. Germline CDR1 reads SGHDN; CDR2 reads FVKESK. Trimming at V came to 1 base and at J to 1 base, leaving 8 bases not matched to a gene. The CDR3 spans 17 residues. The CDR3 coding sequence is TGTGCCAGCAGCCAAGTCTTGAGCGGGGGGCATTCCTACGAGCAGTACTTC. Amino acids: CASSQVLSGGHSYEQYF.

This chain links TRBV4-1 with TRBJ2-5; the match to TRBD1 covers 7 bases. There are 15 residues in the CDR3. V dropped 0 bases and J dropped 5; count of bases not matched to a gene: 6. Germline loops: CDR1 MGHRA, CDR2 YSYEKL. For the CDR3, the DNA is TGCGCCAGCAGCCAAGATCCGGGGACAGATGAGACCCAGTACTTC. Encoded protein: CASSQDPGTDETQYF.

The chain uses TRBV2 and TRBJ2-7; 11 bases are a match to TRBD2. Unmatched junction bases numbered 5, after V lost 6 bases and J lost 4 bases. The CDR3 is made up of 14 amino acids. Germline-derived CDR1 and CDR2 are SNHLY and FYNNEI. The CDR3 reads CASSSGTSGYEQYF. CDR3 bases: TGTGCCAGCAGCTCGGGGACTAGCGGTTACGAGCAGTACTTC. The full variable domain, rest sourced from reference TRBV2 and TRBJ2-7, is EPEVTQTPSHQVTQMGQEVILRCVPISNHLYFYWYRQILGQKVEFLVSFYNNEISEKSEIFDDQFSVERPDGSNFTLKIRSTKLEDSAMYFCASSSGTSGYEQYFGPGTRLTVT.

CDR3 sequence: CASRSPSGTGANEQFF. The CDR3 coding sequence is TGTGCCAGTAGGTCACCTTCCGGGACAGGGGCTAATGAGCAGTTCTTC. V is TRBV19 and J is TRBJ2-1, with 10 bases that match TRBD1. The CDR3 is 16 residues long. The germline CDR1 and CDR2 sequences are LNHDA and SQIVND (reference sequence). J gave up 7 bases and V 6 bases, and 12 bases lay outside the gene matches.

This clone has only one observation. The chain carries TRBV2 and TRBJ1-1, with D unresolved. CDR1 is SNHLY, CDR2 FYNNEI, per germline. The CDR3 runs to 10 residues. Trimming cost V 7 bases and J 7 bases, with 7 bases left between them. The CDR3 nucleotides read TGTGCCAGCACAGGCAGTGAAGCTTTCTTT. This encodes CASTGSEAFF. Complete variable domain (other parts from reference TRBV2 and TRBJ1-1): EPEVTQTPSHQVTQMGQEVILRCVPISNHLYFYWYRQILGQKVEFLVSFYNNEISEKSEIFDDQFSVERPDGSNFTLKIRSTKLEDSAMYFCASTGSEAFFGQGTRLTVV.

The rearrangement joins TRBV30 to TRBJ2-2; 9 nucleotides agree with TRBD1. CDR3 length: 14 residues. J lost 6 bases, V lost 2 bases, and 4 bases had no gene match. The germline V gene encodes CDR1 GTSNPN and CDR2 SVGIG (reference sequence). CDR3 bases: TGTGCCTGGAGTCCCAGGACAGGGGCCGGGGAGCTGTTTTTT. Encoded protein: CAWSPRTGAGELFF.

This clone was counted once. The CDR3 loop reads CASSVVITSGGENTGELFF. Here the CDR3 DNA reads TGTGCCAGCAGCGTAGTGATCACTAGCGGGGGTGAAAACACCGGGGAGCTGTTTTTT. The J gene is TRBJ2-2, the V gene TRBV9, with 11 bases fitting TRBD2. CDR1 and CDR2 from the germline V gene are SGDLS and YYNGEE. Trimming at V came to 0 bases and at J to 2 bases, leaving 9 bases not matched to a gene. The CDR3 length is 19 residues. Drawing the rest from reference TRBV9 and TRBJ2-2, the complete variable domain is DSGVTQTPKHLITATGQRVTLRCSPRSGDLSVYWYQQSLDQGLQFLIQYYNGEERAKGNILERFSAQQFPDLHSELNLSSLELGDSALYFCASSVVITSGGENTGELFFGEGSRLTVL.

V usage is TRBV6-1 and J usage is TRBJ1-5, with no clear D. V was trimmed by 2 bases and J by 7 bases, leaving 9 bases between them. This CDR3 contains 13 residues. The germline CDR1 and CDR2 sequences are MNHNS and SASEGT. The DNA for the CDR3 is TGTGCCAGCAGTGAATCACGGGGACAGCCCCAGCATTTT. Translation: CASSESRGQPQHF.

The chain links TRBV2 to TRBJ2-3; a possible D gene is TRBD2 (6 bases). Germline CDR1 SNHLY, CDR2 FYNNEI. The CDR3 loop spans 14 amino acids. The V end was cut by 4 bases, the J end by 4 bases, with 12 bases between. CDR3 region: CASSASEGADTQYF. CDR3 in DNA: TGTGCCAGCAGTGCGTCGGAGGGAGCAGATACGCAGTATTTT. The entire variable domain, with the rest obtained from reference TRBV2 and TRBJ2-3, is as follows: EPEVTQTPSHQVTQMGQEVILRCVPISNHLYFYWYRQILGQKVEFLVSFYNNEISEKSEIFDDQFSVERPDGSNFTLKIRSTKLEDSAMYFCASSASEGADTQYFGPGTRLTVL.

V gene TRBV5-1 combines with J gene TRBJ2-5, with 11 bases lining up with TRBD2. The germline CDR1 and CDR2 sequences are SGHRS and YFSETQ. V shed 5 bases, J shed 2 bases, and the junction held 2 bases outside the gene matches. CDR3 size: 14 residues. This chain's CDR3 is CASRRLAGQETQYF. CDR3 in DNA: TGCGCCAGCAGACGACTAGCGGGGCAAGAGACCCAGTACTTC.

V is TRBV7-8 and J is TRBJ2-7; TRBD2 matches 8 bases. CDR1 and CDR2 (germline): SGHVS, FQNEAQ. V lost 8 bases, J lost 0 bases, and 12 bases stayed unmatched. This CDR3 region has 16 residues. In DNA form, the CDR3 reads TGTGCCAGCGCCCTACGCGGGGGGACTTCCTCCTACGAGCAGTACTTC. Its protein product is CASALRGGTSSYEQYF.

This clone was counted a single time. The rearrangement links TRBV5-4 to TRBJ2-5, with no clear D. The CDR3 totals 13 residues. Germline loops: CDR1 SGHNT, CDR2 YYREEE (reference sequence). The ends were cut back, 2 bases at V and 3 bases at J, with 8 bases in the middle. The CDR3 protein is CASSFQAKETQYF. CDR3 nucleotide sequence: TGTGCCAGCAGCTTTCAGGCGAAAGAGACCCAGTACTTC.

The CDR3: CASSSAGDLYSPLHF. In DNA, the CDR3 is TGTGCCAGCAGCTCGGCAGGGGATTTGTACTCACCCCTCCACTTT. V is TRBV27 and J is TRBJ1-6; weak D call: TRBD1 (6 bases). The CDR3 is 15 residues long. Germline V gene data show CDR1 as MNHEY and CDR2 as SMNVEV (reference sequence). Trimming pared 6 bases from V and 10 bases from J, leaving 19 bases between.

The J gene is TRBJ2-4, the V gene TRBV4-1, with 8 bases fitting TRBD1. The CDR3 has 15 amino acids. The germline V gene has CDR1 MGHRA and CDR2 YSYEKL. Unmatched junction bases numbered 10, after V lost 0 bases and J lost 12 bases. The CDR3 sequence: CASSQDPLGQGSQYF. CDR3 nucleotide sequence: TGCGCCAGCAGCCAAGATCCCCTCGGACAGGGCTCTCAGTACTTC.

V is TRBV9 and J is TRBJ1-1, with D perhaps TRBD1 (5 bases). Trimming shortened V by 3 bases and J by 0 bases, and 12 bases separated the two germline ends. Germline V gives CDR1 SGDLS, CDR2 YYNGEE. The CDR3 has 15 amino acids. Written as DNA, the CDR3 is TGTGCCAGCAGCGCCGCAGGGATCATGAACACTGAAGCTTTCTTT. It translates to CASSAAGIMNTEAFF.

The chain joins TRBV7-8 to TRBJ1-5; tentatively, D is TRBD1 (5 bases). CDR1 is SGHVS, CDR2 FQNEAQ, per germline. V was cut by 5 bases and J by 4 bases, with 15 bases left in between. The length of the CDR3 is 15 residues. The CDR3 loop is CASSTRVFGNQPQHF. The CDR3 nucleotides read TGTGCCAGCAGCACCAGGGTTTTCGGTAATCAGCCCCAGCATTTT.

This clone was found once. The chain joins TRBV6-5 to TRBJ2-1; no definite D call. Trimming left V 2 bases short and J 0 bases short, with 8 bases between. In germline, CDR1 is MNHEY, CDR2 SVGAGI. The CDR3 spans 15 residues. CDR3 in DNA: TGTGCCAGCAGTTACAATACGGGCTCCTACAATGAGCAGTTCTTC. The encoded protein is CASSYNTGSYNEQFF.

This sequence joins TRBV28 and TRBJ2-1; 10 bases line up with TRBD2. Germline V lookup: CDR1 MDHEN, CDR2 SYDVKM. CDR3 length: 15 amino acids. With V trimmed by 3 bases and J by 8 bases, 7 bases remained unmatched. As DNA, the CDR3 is TGTGCCAGCAGTTTGATTAGCGGGGGGCAGGATGAGCAGTTCTTC. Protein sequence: CASSLISGGQDEQFF. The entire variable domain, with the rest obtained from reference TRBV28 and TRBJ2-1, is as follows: DVKVTQSSRYLVKRTGEKVFLECVQDMDHENMFWYRQDPGLGLRLIYFSYDVKMKEKGDIPEGYSVSREKKERFSLILESASTNQTSMYLCASSLISGGQDEQFFGPGTRLTVL.

The CDR3 sequence is CATSSRVSTGELFF. The CDR3 DNA sequence: TGTGCCACCAGTAGCAGGGTATCCACCGGGGAGCTGTTTTTT. This chain joins TRBV24-1 and TRBJ2-2; weak D call: TRBD1 (5 bases). CDR1 is KGHDR and CDR2 is SFDVKD in the germline V gene. The CDR3 is made up of 14 amino acids. V lost 6 bases to trimming and J lost 4 bases, with 11 bases between them.

The CDR3: CASSSLAGTMETQYF. As DNA, the CDR3 is TGCGCCAGCAGCTCATTAGCGGGGACTATGGAGACCCAGTACTTC. V gene TRBV4-1 combines with J gene TRBJ2-5, with 8 positions matching TRBD2. Germline lookup yields CDR1 MGHRA and CDR2 YSYEKL. This CDR3 has 15 amino acids. J gave up 5 bases and V 5 bases, and 10 bases lay outside the gene matches.